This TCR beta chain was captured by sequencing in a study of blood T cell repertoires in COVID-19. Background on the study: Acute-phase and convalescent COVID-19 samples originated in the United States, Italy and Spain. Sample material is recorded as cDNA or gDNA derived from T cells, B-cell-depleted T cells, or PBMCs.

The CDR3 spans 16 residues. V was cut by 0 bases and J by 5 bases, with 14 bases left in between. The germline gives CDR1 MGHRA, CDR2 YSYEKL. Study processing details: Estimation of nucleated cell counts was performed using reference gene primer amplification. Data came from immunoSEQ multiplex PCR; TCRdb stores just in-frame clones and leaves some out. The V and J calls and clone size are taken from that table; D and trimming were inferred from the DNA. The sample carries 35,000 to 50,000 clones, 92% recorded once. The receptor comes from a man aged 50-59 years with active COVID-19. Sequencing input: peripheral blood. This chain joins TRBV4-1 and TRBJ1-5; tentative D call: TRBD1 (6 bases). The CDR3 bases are TGCGCCAGCAGCCAAGAATTGGCGGGGGGCGATCAGCCCCAGCATTTT. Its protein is CASSQELAGGDQPQHF.